This T cell receptor (beta chain) was captured by sequencing in a study of T cell responses to AZD1222 COVID-19 vaccine. Using immunoSEQ multiplex PCR, the repertoire was profiled, and TCRdb retains in-frame clones only, with some absent. The data hold over 100,000 clones, with just over 90% observed a single time. Germline assignment: CDR1 SGHTA and CDR2 FQGTGA. The length of the CDR3 is 15 residues. The ends were cut back, 5 bases at V and 0 bases at J, with 8 bases in the middle. Notes on this clone: The antigen remains unidentified.

General observations from the study: Donors skewed white British and female; clonal diversity was possibly underestimated. Repertoire sampling occurred only after the peak T cell response. There were vaccine-associated CD4 TCRs across spike, dominant at 160-218 and 743-854.

Second-dose groups at about 4 or about 12 weeks were pooled. The chain couples TRBV7-3 to TRBJ2-6; maybe TRBD1 (5 bases). The sample was peripheral blood, taken 28 days after the second AZD1222 dose. The receptor was isolated from an adult who received the AZD1222 COVID-19 vaccine. CDR3 nucleotides: TGTGCCAGCAGCACCACAGGCTCTGGGGCCAACGTCCTGACTTTC. As protein: CASSTTGSGANVLTF.